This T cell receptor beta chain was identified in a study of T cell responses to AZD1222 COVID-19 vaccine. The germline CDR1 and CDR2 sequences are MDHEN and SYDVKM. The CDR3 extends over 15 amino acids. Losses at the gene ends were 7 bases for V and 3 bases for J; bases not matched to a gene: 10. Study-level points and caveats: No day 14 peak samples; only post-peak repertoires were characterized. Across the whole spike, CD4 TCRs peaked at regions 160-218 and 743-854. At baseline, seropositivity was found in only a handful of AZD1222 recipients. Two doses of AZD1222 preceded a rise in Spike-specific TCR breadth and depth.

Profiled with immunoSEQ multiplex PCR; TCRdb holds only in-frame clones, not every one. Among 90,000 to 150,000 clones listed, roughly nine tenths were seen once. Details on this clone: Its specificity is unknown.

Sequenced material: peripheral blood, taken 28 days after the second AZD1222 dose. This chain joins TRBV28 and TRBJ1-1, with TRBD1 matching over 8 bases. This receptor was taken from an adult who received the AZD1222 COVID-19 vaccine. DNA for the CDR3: TGTGCCAGCAACTTCCTGGGACAGGTGGACACTGAAGCTTTCTTT. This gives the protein CASNFLGQVDTEAFF.